This T cell receptor beta chain is drawn from a study of blood T cell repertoires in COVID-19. Across the study: Material from acute and convalescent COVID-19 was sourced from the United States, Italy and Spain. Nucleic acid was either cDNA or gDNA, and it came from T cells, B-cell-depleted T cells, or PBMCs.

The germline CDR1 and CDR2 sequences are MNHEY and SVGEGT. This CDR3 comprises 13 residues. Trimming removed 6 bases from V and 9 bases from J; junction bases left unmatched: 4. As processed by the authors: It was from reference gene primer amplification that nucleated cell counts were estimated. Generated by immunoSEQ multiplex PCR, the TCRdb table keeps only in-frame clones and is missing some. The V and J calls and clone size were taken over from that table, and D and trimming were inferred from the DNA. Here the sample spans 93,000 or so clones, more than 70% being singletons. The chain joins TRBV6-2 or TRBV6-3 to TRBJ2-1; 11 bases are shared with TRBD1. The sample consisted of peripheral blood. This sequence originates from an older woman with acute or convalescent COVID-19. CDR3 sequence reads: CASSGQGASEQFF. The DNA for the CDR3 is TGTGCCAGCAGCGGACAGGGGGCAAGTGAGCAGTTCTTC.